Presented here are 21 T cell receptor beta chains from one specimen sequenced in a study of shared clonotypes between healthy human individuals (dated by TCRdb to 2018 to 2020). Library creation used the immunoSEQ multiplex PCR assay. TCRdb took this table from immuneACCESS and kept in-frame rearrangements with V and J called. Such tables lack part of the clones; where checked against another copy, unresolved V genes explain under half of the gap, and the rest is unexplained. The sample has some 1 million clones on record, approximately 68% of them singletons. Around 1.5% of the sample lies in the top ten. The sample taken for sequencing was memory CD4+ T cells sorted from blood. The cell subset or site label of this sample denotes: CD45RA-negative fraction. Receptor source: a man between 18 and 29 years old in good health.

This chain joins TRBV28 and TRBJ1-2; a weak D match, TRBD1 (5 bases). From germline, CDR1 is MDHEN and CDR2 SYDVKM. CDR3 size: 13 residues. V dropped 2 bases and J dropped 3 bases, with 7 bases sitting between them. CDR3 protein: CASSLLGDYGYTF. The CDR3 DNA sequence: TGTGCCAGCAGTTTACTGGGGGACTATGGCTACACCTTC.

This chain uses TRBV28 with TRBJ1-2; D may be TRBD1 (6 bases). Germline CDR1 is MDHEN and CDR2 is SYDVKM. The CDR3 has 15 amino acids. The V gene lost 7 bases and the J gene lost 6 bases, with 21 bases spanning the gap. CDR3: CASTLEGVGMNGYTF. CDR3 coding DNA: TGTGCCAGCACCCTAGAGGGGGTAGGGATGAATGGCTACACCTTC.

This chain uses TRBV11-2 with TRBJ2-1; 8 bases map to TRBD1. The CDR3 is 16 residues long. Germline lookup yields CDR1 SGHAT and CDR2 FQNNGV. Trimming at V came to 5 bases and at J to 0 bases, leaving 6 bases not matched to a gene. CDR3 residues: CASSPDRANSYNEQFF. Written as DNA, the CDR3 is TGTGCCAGCAGCCCGGACAGGGCAAACTCCTACAATGAGCAGTTCTTC.

The chain uses TRBV5-1 and TRBJ1-3, with D possibly being TRBD1 (5 bases). Germline V lookup: CDR1 SGHRS, CDR2 YFSETQ. The CDR3 contains 14 residues. V was trimmed by 4 bases and J by 8 bases, leaving 16 bases between them. Here the CDR3 reads CASSPDGGGDTIYF. The CDR3 DNA reads as TGCGCCAGCAGCCCTGACGGCGGGGGAGACACCATATATTTT.

The chain recombines TRBV18 with TRBJ2-7; 7 bases map to TRBD2. V dropped 6 bases and J dropped 1; count of bases not matched to a gene: 6. The CDR3 length is 14 residues. CDR1 is KGHSH and CDR2 is LQKENI in the germline V gene. CDR3 protein: CASSRGGSSYEQYF. CDR3 coding DNA: TGTGCCAGCTCGAGAGGCGGGAGTTCCTACGAGCAGTACTTC.

Only a few counts were recorded for this clone. The chain combines TRBV2 with TRBJ2-2; D perhaps matches TRBD1 (6 bases). Trimming removed 6 bases from V and 7 bases from J, with 12 bases in between. This CDR3 has 13 amino acids. CDR1 is SNHLY and CDR2 is FYNNEI in the germline V gene. The CDR3 spells CASSVIGGGELFF. Written as DNA, the CDR3 is TGTGCCAGCAGCGTCATAGGGGGCGGGGAGCTGTTTTTT.

A note on this clone: Distinct nucleotide sequences in the sample also encode this CDR3. This chain joins TRBV18 and TRBJ2-1; a possible D gene is TRBD1 (6 bases). The CDR3 has 16 residues. The V gene's germline CDR1 is KGHSH and CDR2 LQKENI. With 0 bases removed from V and 2 bases from J, the gap between germline ends came to 11 bases. CDR3 DNA: TGTGCCAGCTCACCACCCGCCAGGGGTACCTACAATGAGCAGTTCTTC. The encoded protein is CASSPPARGTYNEQFF.

V gene TRBV30 combines with J gene TRBJ2-1; D gene ambiguous. There are 14 residues in the CDR3. With 0 bases removed from V and 0 bases from J, the gap between germline ends came to 6 bases. Germline lookup yields CDR1 GTSNPN and CDR2 SVGIG (reference sequence). CDR3 nucleotides: TGTGCCTGGAGTGTATCCTCCTCCTACAATGAGCAGTTCTTC. Translated: CAWSVSSSYNEQFF.

The J gene is TRBJ2-1, the V gene TRBV5-6, with unresolved D. Germline-derived CDR1 and CDR2 are SGHDT and YYEEEE. V dropped 1 base and J dropped 1 base, with 9 bases sitting between them. CDR3 size: 15 residues. CDR3 protein: CASSLLGPSYNEQFF. Here the CDR3 DNA reads TGTGCCAGCAGCTTGCTGGGCCCGTCCTACAATGAGCAGTTCTTC.

The CDR3 reads CASSPGTGNIYEQYF. CDR3 in DNA: TGTGCCAGCAGCCCCGGGACAGGGAATATCTACGAGCAGTACTTC. The rearrangement links TRBV5-6 to TRBJ2-7, with TRBD1 matching 9 bases. The junction had 8 bases not matched to a gene; V was cut back by 4 bases and J by 3 bases. The germline V gene has CDR1 SGHDT and CDR2 YYEEEE. CDR3 length equals 15 residues.

As concerns this clone: Other DNA sequences within the sample encode an identical CDR3. V gene TRBV2 combines with J gene TRBJ2-7, with a tentative D call TRBD2 (6 bases). The V gene lost 5 bases and the J gene lost 0 bases, with 11 bases spanning the gap. The CDR3 is 14 residues long. In germline, CDR1 is SNHLY, CDR2 FYNNEI. The CDR3, as DNA: TGTGCCAGCAGTTATAGCGGAAGCTCCTACGAGCAGTACTTC. Translation: CASSYSGSSYEQYF.

The rearrangement uses TRBV7-9 and TRBJ1-6; D perhaps matches TRBD1 (6 bases). The V end was cut by 5 bases, the J end by 10 bases, with 15 bases between. Germline V CDR1 and CDR2: SEHNR, FQNEAQ (reference sequence). This CDR3 is built from 14 residues. The CDR3 DNA is TGTGCCAGCAGCGATCAGGGGAAGGTATCACCCCTCCACTTT. As protein: CASSDQGKVSPLHF.

This clone was picked up many times. The chain couples TRBV10-3 to TRBJ2-7, with 10 bases that match TRBD2. The CDR3 has 18 amino acids. The J segment lost 6 bases and the V segment lost 3 bases, leaving 17 bases of the junction unmatched. The V gene's germline CDR1 is ENHRY and CDR2 SYGVKD. CDR3 DNA: TGTGCCATCAGTGAAGGGATTAGGGGGCTAGCGGGAGTTGGCGAGCAGTACTTC. Protein product: CAISEGIRGLAGVGEQYF.

The chain recombines TRBV6-6 with TRBJ2-7; 7 nucleotides agree with TRBD2. Germline trimming cut 5 bases from V and 0 bases from J; bases unmatched to any gene: 1. The CDR3 is made up of 13 amino acids. CDR1 MNHNY and CDR2 SVGAGI come from the germline V gene (reference sequence). The CDR3 nucleotides are TGTGCCAGCAGTCGGACTAGCTCCTACGAGCAGTACTTC. It specifies CASSRTSSYEQYF.

This chain links TRBV18 with TRBJ2-5; D is unresolved. Germline V lookup: CDR1 KGHSH, CDR2 LQKENI. The CDR3 is 14 residues long. V lost 4 bases to trimming and J lost 0 bases, with 9 bases between them. The CDR3 here is CASSRLMDQETQYF. CDR3 in DNA: TGTGCCAGCTCACGGTTAATGGACCAAGAGACCCAGTACTTC.

The V and J genes are TRBV2 and TRBJ1-5; D is unclear. Trimming left V 6 bases short and J 9 bases short, with 15 bases between. The germline V gene encodes CDR1 SNHLY and CDR2 FYNNEI. CDR3 length: 13 amino acids. The CDR3 region is CASRGGIPGPQHF. DNA of the CDR3: TGTGCCAGCAGGGGTGGGATCCCGGGGCCCCAGCATTTT.

For the CDR3, the DNA is TGTGCCAGCAGTTATTTGGGCCAGTTGAATTCACCCCTCCACTTT. This encodes CASSYLGQLNSPLHF. The J gene is TRBJ1-6, the V gene TRBV6-5; D is undetermined. V was shortened by 3 bases and J by 7 bases, with 13 bases between the two germline ends. The CDR3 covers 15 residues. Per the germline V gene, CDR1 is MNHEY and CDR2 is SVGAGI.

This clone occurred a few times. V is TRBV6-6 and J is TRBJ2-2; D perhaps matches TRBD1 (6 bases). CDR3 size: 14 residues. The germline V gene has CDR1 MNHNY and CDR2 SVGAGI (reference sequence). V lost 5 bases to trimming and J lost 1 base, with 8 bases between them. This CDR3 is CASSVGQNTGELFF. The CDR3 bases are TGTGCCAGCAGTGTGGGACAGAACACCGGGGAGCTGTTTTTT.

J is TRBJ1-5 and V is TRBV6-6; the D is unclear. The CDR3 has 13 amino acids. Germline V gives CDR1 MNHNY, CDR2 SVGAGI (reference sequence). V lost 8 bases, J lost 0 bases, and 8 bases lay in between. This CDR3 reads CASRGNSNQPQHF. The CDR3 bases are TGTGCCAGCCGGGGAAATAGCAATCAGCCCCAGCATTTT.

The CDR3 spells CASSLGREGYNEQFF. As DNA, the CDR3 is TGTGCCAGCAGCTTAGGGCGGGAGGGGTACAATGAGCAGTTCTTC. This chain joins TRBV11-3 and TRBJ2-1; TRBD2 aligns across 9 bases. CDR3 length: 15 amino acids. CDR1 is SGHNT and CDR2 is YENEEA in the germline V gene. V was clipped by 1 base and J by 4 bases; unmatched bases: 2.

The chain couples TRBV25-1 to TRBJ2-5; D possibly corresponds to TRBD1 (6 bases). Trimming removed 6 bases at V and 3 bases at J, with 17 bases between. The CDR3 runs 15 residues. CDR1 and CDR2 from the germline V gene are MGHDK and SYGVNS. Here the CDR3 DNA reads TGTGCCAGCAGACCCTCGGGCAGGGGAAAAGAGACCCAGTACTTC. Its protein is CASRPSGRGKETQYF.